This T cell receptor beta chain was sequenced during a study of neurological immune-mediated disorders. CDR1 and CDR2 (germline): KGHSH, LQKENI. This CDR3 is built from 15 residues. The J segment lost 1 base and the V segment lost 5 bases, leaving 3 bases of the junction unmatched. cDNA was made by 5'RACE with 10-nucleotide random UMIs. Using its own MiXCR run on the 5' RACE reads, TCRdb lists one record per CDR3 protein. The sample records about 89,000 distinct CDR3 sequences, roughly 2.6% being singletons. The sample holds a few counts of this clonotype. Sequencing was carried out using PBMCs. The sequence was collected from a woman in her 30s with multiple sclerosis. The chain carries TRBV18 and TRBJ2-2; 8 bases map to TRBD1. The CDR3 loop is CASSAGTGNTGELFF. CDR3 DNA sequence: TGTGCCAGCTCAGCCGGGACAGGGAACACCGGGGAGCTGTTTTTT.